This passage covers 15 T cell receptor beta chains from one sample sequenced in a study of blood T cell repertoires in COVID-19. The data were produced by immunoSEQ multiplex PCR, yet TCRdb's version contains in-frame clones alone and is incomplete. The sample holds about 210,000 clones; 89% are singletons and the top ten take about 5%. The specimen sequenced was peripheral blood. These receptor sequences come from a middle-aged woman with acute or convalescent COVID-19.

The chain carries TRBV25-1 and TRBJ2-7, with TRBD1 as a possible D gene (6 bases). CDR3 length: 17 residues. Germline assignment: CDR1 MGHDK and CDR2 SYGVNS. Trimming removed 4 bases from V and 6 bases from J, with 25 bases in between. DNA for the CDR3: TGTGCCAGCAGTGTTAAGACAGGCTCTAACGCTCACTGCGAGCAGTACGTC. It is translated as CASSVKTGSNAHCEQYV.

The chain has TRBV11-2 and TRBJ1-6; TRBD1 matches at 7 bases. Germline-derived CDR1 and CDR2 are SGHAT and FQNNGV. V shed 5 bases and J 7 bases; nucleotides not matched to a gene: 5. The CDR3 spans 14 residues. The CDR3 loop is CASSPGQPNSPLHF. In DNA form, the CDR3 reads TGTGCCAGCAGCCCGGGACAGCCCAATTCACCCCTCCACTTT. The full variable domain, in which reference TRBV11-2 and TRBJ1-6 provide the parts outside the CDR3, is EAGVAQSPRYKIIEKRQSVAFWCNPISGHATLYWYQQILGQGPKLLIQFQNNGVVDDSQLPKDRFSAERLKGVDSTLKIQPAKLEDSAVYLCASSPGQPNSPLHFGNGTRLTVT.

The chain links TRBV12-3 or TRBV12-4 to TRBJ2-2, with TRBD2 as a possible D gene (5 bases). V was trimmed by 7 bases and J by 4 bases, leaving 7 bases between them. This CDR3 has 12 residues. The CDR3 reads CASILVTGELFF. The CDR3 region has the DNA TGTGCCAGCATACTAGTCACCGGGGAGCTGTTTTTT.

V and J are TRBV6-2 or TRBV6-3 and TRBJ2-3, with TRBD2 as a possible D gene (5 bases). The length of the CDR3 is 15 residues. The V gene's germline CDR1 is MNHEY and CDR2 SVGEGT. Trimming removed 2 bases from V and 4 bases from J, with 13 bases in between. This CDR3 reads CASSYPDYGSDTQYF. CDR3 bases: TGTGCCAGCAGTTACCCCGACTATGGGTCAGATACGCAGTATTTT.

The chain combines TRBV30 with TRBJ1-6; D is perhaps TRBD1 (6 bases). V lost 7 bases and J lost 7, with 14 bases in between. Germline V gene data show CDR1 as GTSNPN and CDR2 as SVGIG (reference sequence). The CDR3 runs to 13 residues. The CDR3 loop reads CASRTAWNSPLHF. As DNA, the CDR3 is TGTGCCTCCAGGACAGCCTGGAATTCACCCCTCCACTTT.

This clone was counted only a few times. The CDR3 DNA follows: TGTGCCAGCAGCATCGGGACAGCCCAAGGCCAGGAAAAACTGTTTTTT. Translating it yields CASSIGTAQGQEKLFF. This chain links TRBV5-8 with TRBJ1-4, with 7 positions matching TRBD1. The V segment lost 4 bases and the J segment 8 bases; nucleotides outside the gene matches: 14. The CDR3 contains 16 residues. Germline V gives CDR1 SGHTS, CDR2 YDEGEE.

The chain combines TRBV10-3 with TRBJ2-5; no firm D call. CDR1 is ENHRY, CDR2 SYGVKD, per germline. Between the trimmed V and J ends, which lost 3 bases and 5 bases, there was a span of 13 bases. The length of the CDR3 is 14 residues. CDR3 in DNA: TGTGCCATCAGTGACGAACTTGTATCGGAGACCCAGTACTTC. Protein sequence: CAISDELVSETQYF.

This chain links TRBV2 with TRBJ2-5; TRBD2 might be the D (5 bases). The V and J ends lost 6 bases and 3 bases respectively, with 20 bases between them. Germline loops: CDR1 SNHLY, CDR2 FYNNEI. The CDR3 is made up of 16 amino acids. The CDR3 nucleotides read TGTGCCAGCAGGGAATTCCCTAGCAGCCGAGAAGAGACCCAGTACTTC. Translation gives CASREFPSSREETQYF.

This chain joins TRBV6-6 and TRBJ2-7; D gene unclear. Germline assignment: CDR1 MNHNY and CDR2 SVGAGI (reference sequence). V gave up 0 bases and J gave up 7 bases, with 13 bases separating them. The CDR3 is 14 residues long. CDR3 nucleotides: TGTGCCAGCAGTTACTCGTATATGATGGAGGAGCAGTACGTC. It codes for CASSYSYMMEEQYV.

This chain connects TRBV7-9 to TRBJ1-1; D is unclear. The ends were cut back, 2 bases at V and 1 base at J, with 14 bases in the middle. Germline CDR1 and CDR2: SEHNR and FQNEAQ (reference sequence). This CDR3 is 16 amino acids long. The CDR3 DNA reads as TGTGCCAGCAGCTTAATACCGGGAAATTCGAACACTGAAGCTTTCTTT. It translates to CASSLIPGNSNTEAFF.

CDR3 DNA: TGTGCCAGCAGCTTAGGAGGGGGAAGCGACGGAAGCTCTGGAAACACCATATATTTT. It codes for CASSLGGGSDGSSGNTIYF. The V call is TRBV7-9, the J call TRBJ1-3; weak D call: TRBD1 (6 bases). Germline values: CDR1 SEHNR, CDR2 FQNEAQ (reference sequence). The V gene lost 1 base and the J gene lost 0 bases, with 19 bases spanning the gap. The CDR3 totals 19 residues.

The chain is built from TRBV20-1 and TRBJ2-1; 13 bases match TRBD2. CDR1 and CDR2 from the germline V gene are DFQATT and SNEGSKA (reference sequence). V was clipped by 4 bases and J by 4 bases; unmatched bases: 13. This CDR3 is 18 amino acids long. This chain's CDR3 is CSATDPWTSGGRYNEQFF. CDR3 nucleotides: TGCAGTGCTACTGACCCTTGGACTAGCGGGGGTAGGTACAATGAGCAGTTCTTC.

The chain carries TRBV4-1 and TRBJ2-2; possible D gene TRBD2, 5 bases. The V end lost 4 bases, the J end lost 0 bases, and 12 bases lay between the germline ends. Germline V gives CDR1 MGHRA, CDR2 YSYEKL. There are 16 residues in the CDR3. The CDR3 region is CASSRSGPPNTGELFF. The CDR3 coding sequence is TGCGCCAGCAGCCGAAGCGGACCCCCGAACACCGGGGAGCTGTTTTTT.

This chain links TRBV13 with TRBJ2-3, with 8 bases aligning to TRBD1. The CDR3 length is 22 residues. V lost 2 bases, J lost 3 bases, and 25 bases stayed unmatched. Looked up from germline, CDR1 is PRHDT and CDR2 is FYEKMQ (reference sequence). The DNA for the CDR3 is TGTGCCAGCAGCTTACTGCGGATCCCGGGGTACCAGGGGGCGGTCGGGACAGATACGCAGTATTTT. This sequence encodes CASSLLRIPGYQGAVGTDTQYF.

Here the CDR3 reads CASSIALQYTGELFF. The DNA of the CDR3 is TGTGCCAGTAGTATTGCGCTACAGTACACCGGGGAGCTGTTTTTT. The rearrangement links TRBV19 to TRBJ2-2, with unresolved D. V lost 3 bases and J lost 3, with 11 bases in between. CDR3 length: 15 amino acids. Germline V CDR1 and CDR2: LNHDA, SQIVND (reference sequence). Complete variable domain (other parts from reference TRBV19 and TRBJ2-2): DGGITQSPKYLFRKEGQNVTLSCEQNLNHDAMYWYRQDPGQGLRLIYYSQIVNDFQKGDIAEGYSVSREKKESFPLTVTSAQKNPTAFYLCASSIALQYTGELFFGEGSRLTVL.